A selection of T cell receptor beta chains follows, all from one sample in a study of a mutant IDH1 vaccine in newly diagnosed glioma. Their antigen targets remain unknown. Data came from immunoSEQ multiplex PCR; TCRdb stores just in-frame clones and leaves some out. The table includes around 57,000 clones, under 90% detected once. The starting material was PBMCs, obtained from a glioma patient whose treatment included an IDH1 peptide vaccine. The receptors derive from a man aged 25-40 years with glioma. CDR3s include the opening cysteine and the closing phenylalanine or tryptophan. D genes are given only for firm matches. Size is stated for part of the rows, as once, few or many counts, or as a class when the clone is expanded.

V	J	size	D	DNA	CDR3
TRBV25-1	TRBJ2-2	medium-sized	TRBD2	TGTGCCAGCAGTGGGACTAGCGACACCGGGGAGCTGTTTTTT	CASSGTSDTGELFF
TRBV5-6	TRBJ1-1	few	NA	TGTGCCAGCAGCTCTGGACTCAGCAACACTGAAGCTTTCTTT	CASSSGLSNTEAFF
TRBV11-2	TRBJ1-2	NA	NA	TGTGCCAGCAGCCCCCGTTTAACGCCTATACTACAGGGCTACACCTTC	CASSPRLTPILQGYTF
TRBV10-3	TRBJ1-3	NA	NA	TGTGCCATCATGGGGGCTGGAAACACCATATATTTT	CAIMGAGNTIYF
TRBV27	TRBJ2-1	NA	NA	TGTGCCAGCAGTCCAGCCCCCGGGGACAATGAGCAGTTCTTC	CASSPAPGDNEQFF
TRBV11-3	TRBJ2-1	NA	TRBD2	TGTGCCAGCAGCTTAGATGCAGCGGGGGCCTCTAATGAGCAGTTCTTC	CASSLDAAGASNEQFF
TRBV11-2	TRBJ1-2	NA	NA	TGTGCCAGCAGCTTAGGGGCATATTTTGACTATGGCTACACCTTC	CASSLGAYFDYGYTF
TRBV5-1	TRBJ1-2	NA	NA	TGCGCCAGCAGCTTCCGGGTGGGCTATGGCTACACCTTC	CASSFRVGYGYTF
TRBV9	TRBJ2-7	NA	NA	TGTGCCAGCAGCCTCCTGGGGGCTACCTACGAGCAGTACTTC	CASSLLGATYEQYF
TRBV5-1	TRBJ1-2	once	NA	TGCGCCAGCAGCTTAAGGGAGAGCTATGGCTACACCTTC	CASSLRESYGYTF
TRBV15	TRBJ1-1	NA	NA	TGTGCCACCAGCAACCGGGGGGGGCTTGAAGCTTTCTTT	CATSNRGGLEAFF
TRBV27	TRBJ1-1	NA	TRBD1	TGTGCCAGCAGACCGACAGGGTGGCGCACTGAAGCTTTCTTT	CASRPTGWRTEAFF
TRBV6-1	TRBJ1-1	once	NA	TGTGCCAGCAGTGGAAGGGAGAACACTGAAGCTTTCTTT	CASSGRENTEAFF
TRBV19	TRBJ2-2	once	NA	TGTGCCAGTAGTAACGCCCATCGGACCGGGGAGCTGTTTTTT	CASSNAHRTGELFF
TRBV30	TRBJ2-1	NA	NA	TGTGCCTGGAGAACATACAATGAGCAGTTCTTC	CAWRTYNEQFF
TRBV2	TRBJ1-4	few	TRBD1	TGTGCCAGCAATAAGGACAGGGTAGAACTGTTTTTT	CASNKDRVELFF
TRBV6-4	TRBJ2-1	NA	NA	TGTGCCAGCAGTGACGGGAGGGGGGCGTACAATGAGCAGTTCTTC	CASSDGRGAYNEQFF
TRBV27	TRBJ2-3	NA	NA	TGTGCCAGCAGTTTGGGGATTAGCGTGCGGGGCACAGATACGCAGTATTTT	CASSLGISVRGTDTQYF
TRBV4-2	TRBJ1-4	few	TRBD1	TGTGCCAGCAGCCAAGACCTCCGACAGGGGAGTGAAAAACTGTTTTTT	CASSQDLRQGSEKLFF
TRBV10-3	TRBJ1-2	NA	NA	TGTGCCATCAGTGAGTCGGAGGGACTCTATGGCTACACCTTC	CAISESEGLYGYTF
TRBV7-9	TRBJ1-5	NA	NA	TGTGCCAGCAGCTTCGGTTTCGGGCAGGGCCAGCCCCAGCATTTT	CASSFGFGQGQPQHF
TRBV2	TRBJ2-1	NA	NA	TGTGCCAGCTTTGGGGGGAGCTCCTACAATGAGCAGTTCTTC	CASFGGSSYNEQFF
TRBV6-6	TRBJ1-1	once	NA	TGTGCCAGCGGGGGGGGGCCTTACACTGAAGCTTTCTTT	CASGGGPYTEAFF
TRBV4-1	TRBJ2-5	NA	TRBD2	TGCGCCAGCAGCCAAGATGGGCTAGCGGGGGGGCGGGAGACCCAGTACTTC	CASSQDGLAGGRETQYF
TRBV25-1	TRBJ1-4	NA	NA	TGTGCCACCGCCGATGAAAAACTGTTTTTT	CATADEKLFF
TRBV19	TRBJ1-5	NA	NA	TGTGCCAGTAGTATAGAGGAAGGACAGTTGAATAGCAATCAGCCCCAGCATTTT	CASSIEEGQLNSNQPQHF
TRBV2	TRBJ1-2	NA	TRBD1	TGTGCCAGCAGTGGGACAGGGGGTCCCAACTATGGCTACACCTTC	CASSGTGGPNYGYTF
TRBV27	TRBJ2-5	once	TRBD2	TGTGCCAGCAGTTTATTCAATCCAGCGGGGGCTCGAGCCGCACGGGAGACCCAGTACTTC	CASSLFNPAGARAARETQYF
TRBV19	TRBJ1-1	few	NA	TGTGCCAGTAATTTCGGAGGGACTGAAGCTTTCTTT	CASNFGGTEAFF
TRBV4-1	TRBJ2-3	NA	NA	TGCGCCAGCAGCCAAGATTTTGCCCGGGGGAATACGCAGTATTTT	CASSQDFARGNTQYF
TRBV5-8	TRBJ2-7	NA	NA	TGTGCCAGCAGCTTGGTGGCCTACGAGCAGTACTTC	CASSLVAYEQYF
TRBV19	TRBJ2-5	once	NA	TGTGCCAGTAAGTCCAACTTTCAAGAGACCCAGTACTTC	CASKSNFQETQYF
TRBV29-1	TRBJ1-5	few	NA	TGCAGCGCCCAGGACCGAAATCAGCCCCAGCATTTT	CSAQDRNQPQHF
TRBV7-9	TRBJ2-2	NA	NA	TGTGCCAGCAGCTCGGGACCCCGAGGGATCGGGGAGCTGTTTTTT	CASSSGPRGIGELFF
TRBV5-6	TRBJ1-5	NA	NA	TGTGCCAGCAGCCGGGCTGGGGGAGGGGGACAGCCCCAGCATTTT	CASSRAGGGGQPQHF
TRBV30	TRBJ1-2	NA	NA	TGTGCCTGGAGTCCGGCCGGGACCGCTAAAGTTGGCTACACCTTC	CAWSPAGTAKVGYTF
TRBV4-1	TRBJ2-3	NA	TRBD2	TGCGCCAGCAGCCAGGGCGCCTGGCGGGGGGTCACAGATACGCAGTATTTT	CASSQGAWRGVTDTQYF
TRBV19	TRBJ1-4	NA	NA	TGTGCCAGTAGCCCCCGGACTACTAATGAAAAACTGTTTTTT	CASSPRTTNEKLFF
TRBV4-1	TRBJ2-1	NA	NA	TGCGCCAGCAGCCCCGGAGGTGGTAGACGCAATGAGCAGTTCTTC	CASSPGGGRRNEQFF
TRBV6-1	TRBJ2-2	NA	NA	TGTGCCAGCAGCCTCAGGGGCACCGGGGAGCTGTTTTTT	CASSLRGTGELFF
TRBV6-5	TRBJ2-1	NA	NA	TGTGCCAGCAGTTCCAGGGCCCCGGGTGAGCAGTTCTTC	CASSSRAPGEQFF
TRBV18	TRBJ2-5	NA	TRBD1	TGTGCCAGCTCACCACCGGACAGGGGTGATGAGACCCAGTACTTC	CASSPPDRGDETQYF
TRBV19	TRBJ2-3	NA	NA	TGTGCCAGTAGTATTAAAATATCTTCCTCCTCCACAGATACGCAGTATTTT	CASSIKISSSSTDTQYF
TRBV28	TRBJ1-5	NA	NA	TGTGCCAGCAGTCCGGACAGAATGGGTCAGCCCCAGCATTTT	CASSPDRMGQPQHF
TRBV7-7	TRBJ2-2	few	TRBD2	TGTGCCAGCAGTCGGGACTACATGGCCGGGGAGCTGTTTTTT	CASSRDYMAGELFF
TRBV6-4	TRBJ1-6	NA	NA	TGTGCCAGCAGTGAGGGTCGAAATTCACCCCTCCACTTT	CASSEGRNSPLHF
TRBV7-6	TRBJ1-5	once	NA	TGTGCCAGCAGCTTAGAATGGGGTAGCAATCAGCCCCAGCATTTT	CASSLEWGSNQPQHF
TRBV7-6	TRBJ2-3	NA	NA	TGTGCCAGCAGCTTCGGCGGGACCCAAGATACGCAGTATTTT	CASSFGGTQDTQYF
TRBV5-1	TRBJ2-5	NA	NA	TGCGCCAGCAGCTCAGGGCCTCAAGAGACCCAGTACTTC	CASSSGPQETQYF
TRBV5-5	TRBJ1-4	NA	TRBD1	TGTGCCAGCAGCCCAGCCTTAGACAGGGAACCTAATGAAAAACTGTTTTTT	CASSPALDREPNEKLFF
TRBV6-6	TRBJ2-3	NA	NA	TGTGCCAGCAGTTATCGGCCCTCCGATACAGATACGCAGTATTTT	CASSYRPSDTDTQYF
TRBV9	TRBJ1-3	NA	NA	TGTGCCAGCAGCCCCGAACCTGGAAACACCATATATTTT	CASSPEPGNTIYF
TRBV7-9	TRBJ1-5	NA	TRBD1	TGTGCCAGCAGCAACTCACAGGGGAGACAGCCCCAGCATTTT	CASSNSQGRQPQHF
TRBV14	TRBJ1-2	NA	NA	TGTGCCAGCAGCCAACGGATGGACGGGGCAGGCTACACCTTC	CASSQRMDGAGYTF
TRBV5-1	TRBJ2-3	once	TRBD2	TGCGCCAGCAGCTTGTGGTCTAGCGGGGGATCAGATACGCAGTATTTT	CASSLWSSGGSDTQYF